This T cell receptor (beta chain) was found in a study of blood T cell repertoires in COVID-19. The overall study: Acute and convalescent COVID-19 specimens originated in the United States, Italy and Spain. Sources were T cells, B-cell-depleted T cells, or PBMCs; the material itself was cDNA or gDNA.

CDR3 size: 15 residues. Sequencing used immunoSEQ multiplex PCR; TCRdb keeps in-frame clones, though not all of them. Among roughly 400,000 clones listed, approximately 89% were seen once. The sequence was collected from a woman aged 60 to 75 with COVID-19, enrolled during active disease. The rearrangement joins TRBV21-1 to TRBJ1-1; the D call in the table, TRBD1, was not verified against the DNA. TRBV21-1 is annotated as a pseudogene. The specimen sequenced was peripheral blood. Written as DNA, the CDR3 is TGTGCCAGCAGCAAAGGCGATGGGGCGAACACTGAAGCTTTCTTT. It codes for CASSKGDGANTEAFF.